This TCR beta chain is drawn from a study of T cell responses to AZD1222 COVID-19 vaccine. The CDR3 is 13 residues long. Per the germline V gene, CDR1 is LGHDT and CDR2 is YNNKEL (reference sequence). Between the trimmed V and J ends, which lost 4 bases and 3 bases, there was a span of 9 bases. Study conclusions and caveats: Mostly white British, mostly female donors; authors suggested clonal diversity may be underestimated. Two AZD1222 administrations were followed by greater Spike-specific TCR breadth and depth.

Using immunoSEQ multiplex PCR, the repertoire was profiled, and TCRdb retains in-frame clones only, with some absent. Here the sample spans 60,000 to 90,000 clones, 60% to 85% being singletons. A word on this clone: Its antigen is still unknown.

The V and J genes are TRBV3-1 (or the pseudogene TRBV3-2) and TRBJ1-2; D is uncertain. This receptor was identified in an adult who received the MenACWY meningococcal vaccine as a control. The starting material was peripheral blood, obtained 28 days after the second dose of the MenACWY control vaccine. This chain's CDR3 is CASSRRGDYGYTF. The CDR3 nucleotides are TGTGCCAGCAGCCGTAGAGGAGACTATGGCTACACCTTC.